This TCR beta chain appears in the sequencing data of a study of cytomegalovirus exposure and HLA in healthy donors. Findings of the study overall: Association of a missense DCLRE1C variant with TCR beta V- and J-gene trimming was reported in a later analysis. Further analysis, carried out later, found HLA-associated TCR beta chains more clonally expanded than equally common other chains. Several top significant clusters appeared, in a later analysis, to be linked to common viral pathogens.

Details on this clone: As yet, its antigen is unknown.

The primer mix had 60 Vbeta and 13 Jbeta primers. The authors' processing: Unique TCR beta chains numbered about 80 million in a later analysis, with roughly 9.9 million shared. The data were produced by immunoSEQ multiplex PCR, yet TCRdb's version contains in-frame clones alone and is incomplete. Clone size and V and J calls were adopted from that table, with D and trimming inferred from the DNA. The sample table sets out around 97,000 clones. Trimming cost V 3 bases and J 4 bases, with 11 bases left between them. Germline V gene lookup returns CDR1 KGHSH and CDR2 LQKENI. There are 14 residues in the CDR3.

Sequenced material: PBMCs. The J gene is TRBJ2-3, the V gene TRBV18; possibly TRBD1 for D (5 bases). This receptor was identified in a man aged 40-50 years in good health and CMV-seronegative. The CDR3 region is CASSPSARADTQYF. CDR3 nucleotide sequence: TGTGCCAGCTCACCCTCAGCCAGGGCAGATACGCAGTATTTT.